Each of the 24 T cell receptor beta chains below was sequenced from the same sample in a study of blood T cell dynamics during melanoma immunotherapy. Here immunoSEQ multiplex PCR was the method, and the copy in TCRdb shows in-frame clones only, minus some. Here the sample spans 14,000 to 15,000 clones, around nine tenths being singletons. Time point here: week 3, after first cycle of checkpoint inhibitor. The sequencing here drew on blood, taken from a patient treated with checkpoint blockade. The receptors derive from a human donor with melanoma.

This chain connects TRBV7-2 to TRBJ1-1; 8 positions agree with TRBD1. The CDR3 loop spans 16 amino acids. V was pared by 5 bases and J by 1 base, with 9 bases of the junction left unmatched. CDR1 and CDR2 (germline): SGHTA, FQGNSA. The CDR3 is CASSPLWDRWNTEAFF. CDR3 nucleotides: TGTGCCAGCAGCCCCCTGTGGGACAGGTGGAACACTGAAGCTTTCTTT. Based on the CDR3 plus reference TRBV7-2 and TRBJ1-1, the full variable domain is GAGVSQSPSNKVTEKGKDVELRCDPISGHTALYWYRQSLGQGLEFLIYFQGNSAPDKSGLPSDRFSAERTGGSVSTLTIQRTQQEDSAVYLCASSPLWDRWNTEAFFGQGTRLTVV.

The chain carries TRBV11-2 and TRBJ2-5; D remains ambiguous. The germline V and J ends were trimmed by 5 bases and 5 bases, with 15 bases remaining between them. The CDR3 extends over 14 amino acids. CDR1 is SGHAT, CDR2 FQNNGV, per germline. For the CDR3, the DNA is TGTGCCAGCAGCACCCTAAGTTGGAGTGAGACCCAGTACTTC. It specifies CASSTLSWSETQYF.

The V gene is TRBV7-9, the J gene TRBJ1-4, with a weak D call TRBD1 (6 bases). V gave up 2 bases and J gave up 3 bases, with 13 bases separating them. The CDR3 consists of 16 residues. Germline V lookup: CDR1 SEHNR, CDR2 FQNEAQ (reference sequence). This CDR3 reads CASSLLGGQANEKLFF. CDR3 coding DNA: TGTGCCAGCAGCTTATTGGGGGGGCAGGCTAATGAAAAACTGTTTTTT.

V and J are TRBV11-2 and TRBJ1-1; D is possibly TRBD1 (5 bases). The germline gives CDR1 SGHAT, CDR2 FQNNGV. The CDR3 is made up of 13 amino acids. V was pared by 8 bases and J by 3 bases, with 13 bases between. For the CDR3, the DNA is TGTGCCAGCGGACGGAAAGGGGACACTGAAGCTTTCTTT. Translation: CASGRKGDTEAFF.

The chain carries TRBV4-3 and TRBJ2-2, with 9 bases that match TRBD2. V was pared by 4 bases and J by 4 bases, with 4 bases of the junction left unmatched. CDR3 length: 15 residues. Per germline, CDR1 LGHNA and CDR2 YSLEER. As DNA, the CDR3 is TGCGCCAGCAGCCTGGGACTAGCATCCACCGGGGAGCTGTTTTTT. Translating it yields CASSLGLASTGELFF.

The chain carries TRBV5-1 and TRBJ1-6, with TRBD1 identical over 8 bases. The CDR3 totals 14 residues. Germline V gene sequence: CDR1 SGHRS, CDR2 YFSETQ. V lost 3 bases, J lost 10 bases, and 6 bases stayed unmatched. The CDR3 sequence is CASSSGQGGSPLHF. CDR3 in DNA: TGCGCCAGCAGCTCCGGACAGGGAGGGTCACCCCTCCACTTT.

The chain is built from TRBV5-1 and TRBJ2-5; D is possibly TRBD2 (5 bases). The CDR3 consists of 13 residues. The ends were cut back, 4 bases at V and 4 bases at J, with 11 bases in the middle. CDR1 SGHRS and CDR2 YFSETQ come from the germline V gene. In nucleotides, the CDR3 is TGCGCCAGCAGCCCGGGGAGTGTAGAGACCCAGTACTTC. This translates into CASSPGSVETQYF.

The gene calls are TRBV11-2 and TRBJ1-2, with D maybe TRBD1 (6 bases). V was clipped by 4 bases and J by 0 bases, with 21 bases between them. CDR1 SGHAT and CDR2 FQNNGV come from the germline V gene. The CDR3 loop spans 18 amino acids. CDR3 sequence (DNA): TGTGCCAGCAGCTCGCTAATAGGGGGGACAAAAACTAACTATGGCTACACCTTC. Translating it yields CASSSLIGGTKTNYGYTF.

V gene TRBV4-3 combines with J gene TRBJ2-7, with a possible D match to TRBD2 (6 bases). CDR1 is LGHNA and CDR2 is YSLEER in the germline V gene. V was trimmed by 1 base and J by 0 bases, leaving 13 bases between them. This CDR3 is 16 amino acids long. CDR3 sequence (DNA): TGCGCCAGCAGCCAAGGTGCGGGGCGGGACTCCTACGAGCAGTACTTC. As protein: CASSQGAGRDSYEQYF.

CDR3: CAWSRAPNTEAFF. DNA of the CDR3: TGTGCCTGGAGTCGCGCTCCGAACACTGAAGCTTTCTTT. The rearrangement uses TRBV30 and TRBJ1-1; no reliable D call. Germline V CDR1 and CDR2: GTSNPN, SVGIG (reference sequence). The V end lost 2 bases, the J end lost 1 base, and 8 bases lay between the germline ends. The CDR3 is 13 amino acids.

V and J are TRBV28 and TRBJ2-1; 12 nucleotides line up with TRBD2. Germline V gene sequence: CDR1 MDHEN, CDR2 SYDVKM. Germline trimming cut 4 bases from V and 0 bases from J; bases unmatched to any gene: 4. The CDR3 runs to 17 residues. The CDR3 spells CASSSLAGGVSYNEQFF. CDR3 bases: TGTGCCAGCAGTTCTCTAGCGGGAGGGGTCTCCTACAATGAGCAGTTCTTC. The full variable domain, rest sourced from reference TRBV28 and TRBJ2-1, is DVKVTQSSRYLVKRTGEKVFLECVQDMDHENMFWYRQDPGLGLRLIYFSYDVKMKEKGDIPEGYSVSREKKERFSLILESASTNQTSMYLCASSSLAGGVSYNEQFFGPGTRLTVL.

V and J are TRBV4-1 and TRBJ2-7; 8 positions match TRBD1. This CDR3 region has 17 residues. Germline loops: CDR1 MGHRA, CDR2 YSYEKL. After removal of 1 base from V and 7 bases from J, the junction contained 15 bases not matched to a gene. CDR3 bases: TGCGCCAGCAGCCAAGCCGTGACGGGACAGGCACGGAGGGAGCAGTACTTC. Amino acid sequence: CASSQAVTGQARREQYF.

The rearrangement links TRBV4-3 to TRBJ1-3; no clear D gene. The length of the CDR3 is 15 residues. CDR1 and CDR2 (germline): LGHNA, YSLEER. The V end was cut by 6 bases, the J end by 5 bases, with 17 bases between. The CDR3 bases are TGCGCCAGCAGTCCGACATGGGATACTCGAAACACCATATATTTT. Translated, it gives CASSPTWDTRNTIYF.

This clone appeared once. The CDR3 DNA reads TGTGCCAGCAGCCCGCGACTAGTTGCCGGGGAGCTGTTTTTT. Its translation is CASSPRLVAGELFF. This rearrangement joins TRBV7-9 to TRBJ2-2; tentatively, D is TRBD2 (6 bases). This CDR3 comprises 14 residues. V lost 5 bases to trimming and J lost 6 bases, with 13 bases between them. Germline V gives CDR1 SEHNR, CDR2 FQNEAQ (reference sequence).

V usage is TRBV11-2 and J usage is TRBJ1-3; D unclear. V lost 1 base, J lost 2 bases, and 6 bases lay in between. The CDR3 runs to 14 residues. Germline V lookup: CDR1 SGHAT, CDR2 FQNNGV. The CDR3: CASSLGVPGNTIYF. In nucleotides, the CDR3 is TGTGCCAGCAGCTTAGGTGTCCCTGGAAACACCATATATTTT. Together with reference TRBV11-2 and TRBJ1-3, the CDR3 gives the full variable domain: EAGVAQSPRYKIIEKRQSVAFWCNPISGHATLYWYQQILGQGPKLLIQFQNNGVVDDSQLPKDRFSAERLKGVDSTLKIQPAKLEDSAVYLCASSLGVPGNTIYFGEGSWLTVV.

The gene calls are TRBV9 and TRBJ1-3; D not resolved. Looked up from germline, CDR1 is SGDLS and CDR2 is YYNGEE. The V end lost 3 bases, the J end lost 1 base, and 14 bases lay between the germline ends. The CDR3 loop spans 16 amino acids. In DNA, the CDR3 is TGTGCCAGCAGCGCCCACAAGGACCCTTCTGGAAACACCATATATTTT. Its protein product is CASSAHKDPSGNTIYF.

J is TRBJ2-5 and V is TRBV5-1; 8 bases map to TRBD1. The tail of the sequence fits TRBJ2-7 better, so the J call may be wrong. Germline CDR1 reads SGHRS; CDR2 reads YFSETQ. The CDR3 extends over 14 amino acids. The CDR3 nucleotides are TGCGCCAGCAGCTTGGGGGACAGGTACGGCGAGCAGTACTTC. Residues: CASSLGDRYGEQYF.

Written as DNA, the CDR3 is TGTGCCCACGGACAGGCCTCCTACGAGCAGTACTTC. The encoded protein is CAHGQASYEQYF. The chain is built from TRBV30 and TRBJ2-7, with 7 bases lining up with TRBD1. Germline CDR1 and CDR2: GTSNPN and SVGIG (reference sequence). The junction had 4 bases not matched to a gene; V was cut back by 8 bases and J by 0 bases. This CDR3 comprises 12 residues.

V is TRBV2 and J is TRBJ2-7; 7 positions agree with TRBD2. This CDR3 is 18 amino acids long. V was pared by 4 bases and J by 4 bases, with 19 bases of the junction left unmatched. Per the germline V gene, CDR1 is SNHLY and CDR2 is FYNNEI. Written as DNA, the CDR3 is TGTGCCAGCAGTGTTCCTCAGACCCGGCCGGGGGGTGATTACGAGCAGTACTTC. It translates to CASSVPQTRPGGDYEQYF.

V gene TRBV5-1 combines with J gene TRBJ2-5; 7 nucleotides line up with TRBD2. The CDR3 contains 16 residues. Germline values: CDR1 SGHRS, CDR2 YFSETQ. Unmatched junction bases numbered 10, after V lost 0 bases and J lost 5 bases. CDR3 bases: TGCGCCAGCAGCTTGGAGGTCGTAACTAGCGTGGAGACCCAGTACTTC. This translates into CASSLEVVTSVETQYF.

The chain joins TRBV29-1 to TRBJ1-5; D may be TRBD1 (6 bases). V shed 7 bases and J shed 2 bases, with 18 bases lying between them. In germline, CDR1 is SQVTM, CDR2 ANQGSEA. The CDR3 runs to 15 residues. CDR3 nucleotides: TGCAGCGCCTTAAACAGGGAGGAGGGCAATCAGCCCCAGCATTTT. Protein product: CSALNREEGNQPQHF.

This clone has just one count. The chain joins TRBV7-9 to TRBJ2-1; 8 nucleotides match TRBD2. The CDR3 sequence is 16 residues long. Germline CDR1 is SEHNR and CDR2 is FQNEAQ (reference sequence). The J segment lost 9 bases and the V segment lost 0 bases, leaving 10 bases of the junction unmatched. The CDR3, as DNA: TGTGCCAGCAGCTTAGCGATGCTAGCGGGTATCACTGAGCAGTTCTTC. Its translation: CASSLAMLAGITEQFF.

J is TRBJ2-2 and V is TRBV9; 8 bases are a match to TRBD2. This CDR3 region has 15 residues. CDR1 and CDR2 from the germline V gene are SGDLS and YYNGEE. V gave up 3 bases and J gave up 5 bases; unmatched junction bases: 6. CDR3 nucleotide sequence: TGTGCCAGCAGCGGCGTAGCGGGAAGGACCGGGGAGCTGTTTTTT. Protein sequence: CASSGVAGRTGELFF.

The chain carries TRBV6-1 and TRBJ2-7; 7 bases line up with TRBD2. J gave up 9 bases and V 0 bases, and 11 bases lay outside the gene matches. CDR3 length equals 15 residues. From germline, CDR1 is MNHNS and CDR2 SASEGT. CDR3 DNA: TGTGCCAGCAGTGAAGCTACCTCGCGGGAGAAAGGGCAGTACTTC. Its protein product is CASSEATSREKGQYF.